This TCR beta chain comes out of a study of T cells in Graves' hyperthyroidism and ophthalmopathy (dated by TCRdb to the late 2010s). Background for the entire study: Peripheral blood was sampled at the time of initial diagnosis, prior to any treatment. According to the paper, TCR Vbeta CDR3 sequencing was carried out on roughly 130 peripheral blood samples, which came from fewer than 50 ophthalmopathy, around 75 hyperthyroidism and around 17 progressor patients. The approximately 97 discovery patients were randomly divided into training and test sets at a 7:3 ratio. Thyroid tissue and blood T-cell repertoires from about six Graves' hyperthyroidism patients were also compared in the study. A discovery cohort of 95 to 100 patients, roughly 45 with Graves' ophthalmopathy and 57 with stable Graves' hyperthyroidism, was used to find distinguishing TCR V-J signatures. An independent validation cohort of around 19 hyperthyroidism patients and 17 patients who later progressed to ophthalmopathy tested prospective prediction of ophthalmopathy. After sampling, hyperthyroidism patients received methimazole starting at 30 mg daily, and ophthalmopathy patients received high-dose intravenous methylprednisolone. General study outcomes and caveats: Blood samples also contained most of the expanded thyroid clonotypes (frequency above 0.001), which suggests that blood repertoires may reflect thyroid immune responses. In cross-validation, a model built on a 13 V-J signature told ophthalmopathy apart from stable hyperthyroidism with less than 90% sensitivity and around 81% specificity, and in testing the same model reached 80%/75%. No statistical method was used to fix the sample size in advance, and group allocation was not hidden from the investigators. During validation, the model predicted progression to ophthalmopathy a median of approximately 6.5 months ahead of onset, with approximately 71% sensitivity and 72% to 80% specificity.

The TCR beta CDR3 regions were amplified from the RNA transcripts. The first round of RT-PCR for the TCR CDR3 was performed with the HTBI primer set and the Qiagen OneStep RT-PCR kit. Libraries were constructed in a second round of multiplex PCR, after which size selection and purification were performed. Paired-end sequencing of the libraries was performed with 100 bp reads on an Illumina HiSeq2000. Per the source publication's procedure: SOAPnuke was used to process the raw data, with reads discarded if the reads contained adapters or uncalled bases, had a mean Phred below 15, or lacked an exact constant-primer or identifier match. High-quality paired reads were merged with COPE v1.2.5, and unique nucleotide sequences were defined as clonotypes. MiTCR v1.1 was used to align clonotypes to the IMGT TRBV, TRBD and TRBJ reference segments. Analysis was restricted to V-J combinations with a frequency above 0.0001, which covered approximately 99% of repertoires. The TCS score was defined as F50 (clonal expansion) divided by E x V (chaos), with BLOSUM62-based TCRdist calculated between CDR3 peptides within each V-J. Welch's t-statistics and random forest reduced around 550 V-J features to about 13, which were used in a naive Bayes classifier (R e1071). Thyroid-blood repertoire similarity was quantified with the Morisita-Horn index. TCRdb reprocessed the public reads (quality trimming at Q25 with fastp, clone calling with MiXCR) and kept in-frame beta chains. CDR3 protein sequences are deduplicated, and each keeps its most common genes and DNA. The V and J calls and clone size are TCRdb's, not the authors'. The sample profile shows hundreds of thousands of distinct CDR3 sequences; roughly 37% of them were found once. The biggest ten clones account for 7.5% to 9.5% of the sample.

The V and J ends are trimmed by 2 bases and 4 bases, leaving 14 bases between them. The CDR3 sequence holds 16 residues, the cysteine and phenylalanine included. Only the CDR3 region is kept as DNA, spanning 48 bases read in frame from base 1. CDR1 is given as ENHRY and CDR2 as SYGVKD, both from the germline V gene. The sample holds many counts of this clonotype. There is no known antigen for this receptor. Per-base quality was not reported, and no clone a single base away is much larger than it. Graves' hyperthyroidism was defined as stable when no progression to ophthalmopathy occurred over 18 months of follow-up. Hyperthyroidism patients were aged 18 to 65 years and newly diagnosed, with disease duration of less than 2 months. The study excluded patients with uncontrolled infections, other autoimmune diseases, pregnancy or lactation. Clinical symptoms, serum thyroxine and TRAb, thyroid ultrasound, and orbital computed tomography formed the basis for the diagnoses. PBMCs were isolated from approximately 10 ml of fresh peripheral blood by Ficoll-Paque density gradient centrifugation. Total RNA was extracted using Trizol reagent, and RNA quality was assessed on an Agilent 2100 Bioanalyzer.

This receptor was taken from a man aged 18 to 30 with Graves' hyperthyroidism. Recombination linked TRBV10-3 to TRBJ2-2; TRBD2 could be the D gene, as 6 bases match. Sequencing was performed on blood. The nucleotides are TGTGCCATCAGTGAGGGGTCCTCGGGGGTCACCGGGGAGCTGTTTTTT. This sequence encodes CAISEGSSGVTGELFF.